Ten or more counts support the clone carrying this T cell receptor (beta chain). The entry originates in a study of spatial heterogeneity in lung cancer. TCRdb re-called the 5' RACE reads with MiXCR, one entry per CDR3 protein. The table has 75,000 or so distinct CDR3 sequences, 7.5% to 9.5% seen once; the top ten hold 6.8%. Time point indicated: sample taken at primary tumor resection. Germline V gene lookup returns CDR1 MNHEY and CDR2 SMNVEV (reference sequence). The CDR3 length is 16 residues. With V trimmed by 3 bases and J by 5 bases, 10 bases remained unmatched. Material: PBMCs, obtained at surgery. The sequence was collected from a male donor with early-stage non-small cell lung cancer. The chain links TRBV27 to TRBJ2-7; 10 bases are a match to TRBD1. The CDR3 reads CASSFGTGDVVHEQYF. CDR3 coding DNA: TGTGCCAGCAGTTTTGGGACAGGGGACGTGGTCCACGAGCAGTACTTC.